Shown below are 14 T cell receptor beta chains from a single sample sequenced in a study of cytomegalovirus exposure and HLA in healthy donors. PCR primers comprised 60 Vbeta and 13 Jbeta primers. Generated by immunoSEQ multiplex PCR, the TCRdb table keeps only in-frame clones and is missing some. Of 160,000 or so clones in the sample, 80% to 90% were seen once. The sample consisted of PBMCs. Source of these receptors: a woman aged 25 to 39 in good health and CMV-seropositive.

J is TRBJ2-4 and V is TRBV9; D gene unclear. The CDR3 runs to 13 residues. The V gene's germline CDR1 is SGDLS and CDR2 YYNGEE. The CDR3 DNA follows: TGTACCTTCTTTTGGGCTCGGAAAAACATTCAGTACTTC. Protein: CTFFWARKNIQYF.

A single count supports this clone. V is TRBV6-1 and J is TRBJ1-1; possible D gene TRBD1, 6 bases. V lost 4 bases and J lost 1, with 7 bases in between. Germline V gene data show CDR1 as MNHNS and CDR2 as SASEGT. The CDR3 runs to 13 residues. The CDR3 protein is CASSAQGNTEAFF. The DNA of the CDR3 is TGTGCCAGCAGTGCACAGGGGAACACTGAAGCTTTCTTT.

The gene calls are TRBV7-3 and TRBJ2-3; the D is unclear. Trimming cost V 5 bases and J 2 bases, with 11 bases left between them. This CDR3 spans 14 amino acids. Germline V gene sequence: CDR1 SGHTA, CDR2 FQGTGA. The chain's CDR3 is CASSLGRTTDTQYF. The CDR3 DNA is TGTGCCAGCAGCCTTGGCCGTACCACAGATACGCAGTATTTT.

This clone turned up a few times. V is TRBV2 and J is TRBJ2-4; TRBD1 is a possible D gene (6 bases). This CDR3 region has 15 residues. Deletions cut 1 base from V and 3 bases from J, with 10 bases between. Germline V gives CDR1 SNHLY, CDR2 FYNNEI. The CDR3 bases are TGTGCCAGCAGTGAAGGGGGCAGGGGCAAAAACATTCAGTACTTC. Translation gives CASSEGGRGKNIQYF.

On this clone: One end of the junction does not line up with germline, which may come from a read error. The CDR3 DNA is TGTGCCTGCAGCGGGGATCGGAATAATTCACCCCTCCACTTT. This translates into CACSGDRNNSPLHF. The chain is built from TRBV6-5 and TRBJ1-6; D is undetermined. Germline V CDR1 and CDR2: MNHEY, SVGAGI. This CDR3 is built from 14 residues.

V gene TRBV10-2 combines with J gene TRBJ2-5; D gene ambiguous. Matching the DNA end better, TRBJ2-7 makes the J call doubtful. Germline assignment: CDR1 WSHSY and CDR2 SAAADI. The CDR3 is 10 residues long. The CDR3 loop is CASFLHEQYF. The CDR3 DNA is TGCGCCAGCTTCCTTCACGAGCAGTACTTC.

As DNA, the CDR3 is TGTGCCAGCTCATTCGGCGGGGGGAGGACAGATACGCAGTATTTT. Translated, it gives CASSFGGGRTDTQYF. The chain has TRBV18 and TRBJ2-3; 8 bases line up with TRBD2. The CDR3 sequence is 15 residues long. Germline assignment: CDR1 KGHSH and CDR2 LQKENI. Unmatched junction bases numbered 7, after V lost 5 bases and J lost 3 bases.

The chain is built from TRBV5-4 and TRBJ1-2; 8 positions match TRBD1. J gave up 8 bases and V 2 bases, and 5 bases lay outside the gene matches. Germline CDR1 SGHNT, CDR2 YYREEE (reference sequence). The CDR3 contains 13 residues. CDR3: CASSFGQGEGYTF. The CDR3 coding sequence is TGTGCCAGCAGCTTCGGACAGGGTGAGGGCTACACCTTC.

This rearrangement joins TRBV5-6 to TRBJ1-1; the D is unclear. Trimming pared 3 bases from V and 6 bases from J, leaving 18 bases between. The CDR3 length is 15 residues. Per the germline V gene, CDR1 is SGHDT and CDR2 is YYEEEE. The CDR3 reads CASSWRIGLGAEAFF. CDR3 nucleotide sequence: TGTGCCAGCAGCTGGCGGATCGGACTGGGCGCTGAAGCTTTCTTT.

The rearrangement joins TRBV4-2 to TRBJ2-2, with 7 bases aligning to TRBD1. The CDR3 has 16 residues. Unmatched junction bases numbered 8, after V lost 1 base and J lost 6 bases. Per the germline V gene, CDR1 is LGHNA and CDR2 is YNFKEQ. In DNA, the CDR3 is TGTGCCAGCAGCCAAGCCCCGGAGACAGGGCCCGGGGAGCTGTTTTTT. Translating it yields CASSQAPETGPGELFF.

This clone turned up a few times. CDR3 bases: TGCGCCAGCAGTGAACAGGGGCGGAACACTGAAGCTTTCTTT. As protein: CASSEQGRNTEAFF. The J gene is TRBJ1-1, the V gene TRBV10-2; TRBD1 agrees at 7 bases. The CDR3 length is 14 residues. After removal of 3 bases from V and 1 base from J, the junction contained 2 bases not matched to a gene. Germline values: CDR1 WSHSY, CDR2 SAAADI.

This clone was recorded a few times. The same CDR3 is also encoded by other DNA sequences in this sample. This chain links TRBV7-8 with TRBJ2-7, with no clear D. Germline CDR1 SGHVS, CDR2 FQNEAQ. This CDR3 contains 13 residues. V was shortened by 6 bases and J by 2 bases, with 11 bases between the two germline ends. CDR3 bases: TGTGCCAGCAGGCAAAGGCAGGCCTACGAGCAGTACTTC. Protein sequence: CASRQRQAYEQYF.

The V call is TRBV2, the J call TRBJ1-2, with D tentatively TRBD1 (6 bases). Per the germline V gene, CDR1 is SNHLY and CDR2 is FYNNEI. V was shortened by 6 bases and J by 0 bases, with 17 bases between the two germline ends. This CDR3 is built from 16 residues. The CDR3 is CASSEGGGASNYGYTF. The CDR3 DNA sequence: TGTGCCAGCAGCGAGGGAGGGGGGGCATCTAACTATGGCTACACCTTC.

V usage is TRBV25-1 and J usage is TRBJ2-5, with 9 bases aligning to TRBD1. Germline trimming cut 0 bases from V and 1 base from J; bases unmatched to any gene: 6. The CDR3 contains 17 residues. Germline values: CDR1 MGHDK, CDR2 SYGVNS. This CDR3 reads CASSEYRTGALQETQYF. The CDR3 DNA is TGTGCCAGCAGTGAATATAGGACAGGGGCCCTCCAAGAGACCCAGTACTTC.